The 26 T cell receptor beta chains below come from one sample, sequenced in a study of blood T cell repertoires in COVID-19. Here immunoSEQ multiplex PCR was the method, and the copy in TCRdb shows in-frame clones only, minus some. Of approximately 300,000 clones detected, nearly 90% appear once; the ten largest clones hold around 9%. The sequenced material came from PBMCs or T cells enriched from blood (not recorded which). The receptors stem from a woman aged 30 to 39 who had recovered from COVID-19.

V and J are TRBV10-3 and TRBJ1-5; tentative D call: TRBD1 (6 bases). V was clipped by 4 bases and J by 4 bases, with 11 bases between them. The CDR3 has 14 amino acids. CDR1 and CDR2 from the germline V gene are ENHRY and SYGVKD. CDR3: CAISVGQGNQPQHF. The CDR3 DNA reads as TGTGCCATCAGTGTTGGGCAGGGGAATCAGCCCCAGCATTTT.

The CDR3 loop reads CASSRPQGDEQFF. CDR3 in DNA: TGTGCCAGCAGCCGACCCCAGGGGGATGAGCAGTTCTTC. V and J are TRBV9 and TRBJ2-1, with 7 bases aligning to TRBD1. V shed 4 bases, J shed 8 bases, and the junction held 6 bases outside the gene matches. Germline V CDR1 and CDR2: SGDLS, YYNGEE. The CDR3 runs to 13 residues.

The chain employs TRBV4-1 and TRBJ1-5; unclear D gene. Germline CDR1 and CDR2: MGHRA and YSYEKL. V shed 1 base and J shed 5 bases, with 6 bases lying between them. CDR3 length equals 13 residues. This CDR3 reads CASSQVADQPQHF. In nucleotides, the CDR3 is TGCGCCAGCAGCCAAGTCGCAGATCAGCCCCAGCATTTT.

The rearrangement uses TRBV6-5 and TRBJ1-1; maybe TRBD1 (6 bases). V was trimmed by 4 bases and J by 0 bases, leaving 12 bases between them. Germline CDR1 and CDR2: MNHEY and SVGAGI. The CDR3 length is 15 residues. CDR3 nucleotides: TGTGCCAGCAGTTCTGGACAGACCCTGAACACTGAAGCTTTCTTT. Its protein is CASSSGQTLNTEAFF.

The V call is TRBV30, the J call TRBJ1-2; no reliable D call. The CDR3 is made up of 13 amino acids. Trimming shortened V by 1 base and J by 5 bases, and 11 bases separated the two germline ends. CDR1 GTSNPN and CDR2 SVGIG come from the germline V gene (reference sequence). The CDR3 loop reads CAWSEGLGYGYTF. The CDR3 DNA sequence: TGTGCCTGGAGTGAAGGACTGGGGTATGGCTACACCTTC.

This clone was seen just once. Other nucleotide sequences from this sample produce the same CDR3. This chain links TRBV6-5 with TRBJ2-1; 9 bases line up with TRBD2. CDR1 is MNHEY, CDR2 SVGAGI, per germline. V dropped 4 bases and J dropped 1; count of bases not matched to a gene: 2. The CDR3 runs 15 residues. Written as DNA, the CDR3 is TGTGCCAGCAGTTTGACTAGCGGATCCTACAATGAGCAGTTCTTC. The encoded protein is CASSLTSGSYNEQFF.

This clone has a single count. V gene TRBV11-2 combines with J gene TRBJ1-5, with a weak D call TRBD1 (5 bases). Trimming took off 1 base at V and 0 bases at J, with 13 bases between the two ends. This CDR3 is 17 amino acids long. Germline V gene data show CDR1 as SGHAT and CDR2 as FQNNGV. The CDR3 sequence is CASSLGPPGYSNQPQHF. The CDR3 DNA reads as TGTGCCAGCAGCTTAGGTCCCCCAGGGTATAGCAATCAGCCCCAGCATTTT.

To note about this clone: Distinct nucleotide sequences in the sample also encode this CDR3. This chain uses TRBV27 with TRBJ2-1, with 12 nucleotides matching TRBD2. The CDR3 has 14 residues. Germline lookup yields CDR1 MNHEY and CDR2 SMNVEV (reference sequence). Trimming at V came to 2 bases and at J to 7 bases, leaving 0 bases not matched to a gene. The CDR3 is CASSLLAGGNEQFF. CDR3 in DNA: TGTGCCAGCAGTTTACTAGCGGGAGGGAATGAGCAGTTCTTC.

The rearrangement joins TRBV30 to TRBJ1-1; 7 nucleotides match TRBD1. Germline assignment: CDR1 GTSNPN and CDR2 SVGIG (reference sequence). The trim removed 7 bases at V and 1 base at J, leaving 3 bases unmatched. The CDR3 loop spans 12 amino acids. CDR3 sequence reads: CAFTGANTEAFF. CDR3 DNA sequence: TGTGCCTTCACAGGGGCGAACACTGAAGCTTTCTTT.

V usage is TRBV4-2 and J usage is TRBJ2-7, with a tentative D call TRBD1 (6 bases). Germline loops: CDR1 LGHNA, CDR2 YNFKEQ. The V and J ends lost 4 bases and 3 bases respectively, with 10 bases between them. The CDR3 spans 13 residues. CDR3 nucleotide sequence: TGTGCCAGCAGCCTTCCGGACAGCTACGAGCAGTACTTC. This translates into CASSLPDSYEQYF.

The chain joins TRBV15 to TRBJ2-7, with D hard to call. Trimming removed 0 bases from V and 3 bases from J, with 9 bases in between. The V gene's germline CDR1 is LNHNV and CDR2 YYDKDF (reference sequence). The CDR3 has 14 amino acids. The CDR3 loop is CATSREWAYYEQYF. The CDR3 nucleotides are TGTGCCACCAGCAGAGAGTGGGCTTACTACGAGCAGTACTTC. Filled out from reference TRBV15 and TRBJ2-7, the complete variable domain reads DAMVIQNPRYQVTQFGKPVTLSCSQTLNHNVMYWYQQKSSQAPKLLFHYYDKDFNNEADTPDNFQSRRPNTSFCFLDIRSPGLGDTAMYLCATSREWAYYEQYFGPGTRLTVT.

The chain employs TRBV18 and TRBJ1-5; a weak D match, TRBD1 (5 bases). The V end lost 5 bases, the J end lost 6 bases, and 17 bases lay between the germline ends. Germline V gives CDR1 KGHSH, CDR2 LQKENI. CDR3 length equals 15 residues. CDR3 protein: CASSGGETPTQPQHF. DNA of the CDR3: TGTGCCAGCTCAGGAGGGGAGACCCCCACTCAGCCCCAGCATTTT.

This chain's CDR3 is CASSLWDRAYEQYF. DNA of the CDR3: TGTGCCAGCAGCTTGTGGGACAGGGCCTACGAGCAGTACTTC. This chain links TRBV5-5 with TRBJ2-7; TRBD1 matches 9 bases. The V segment lost 1 base and the J segment 2 bases; nucleotides outside the gene matches: 1. Germline CDR1 SGHKS, CDR2 YYEKEE (reference sequence). This CDR3 has 14 amino acids.

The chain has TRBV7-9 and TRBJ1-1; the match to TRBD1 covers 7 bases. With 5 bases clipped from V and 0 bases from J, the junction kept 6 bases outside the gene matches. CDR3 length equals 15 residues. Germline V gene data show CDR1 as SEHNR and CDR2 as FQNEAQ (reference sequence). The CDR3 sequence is CASSPTGFMNTEAFF. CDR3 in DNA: TGTGCCAGCAGCCCGACAGGGTTCATGAACACTGAAGCTTTCTTT.

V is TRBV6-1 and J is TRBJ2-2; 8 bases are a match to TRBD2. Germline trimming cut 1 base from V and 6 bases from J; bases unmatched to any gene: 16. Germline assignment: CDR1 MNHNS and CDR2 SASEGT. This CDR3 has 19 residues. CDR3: CASSEEWSGGAGVSGELFF. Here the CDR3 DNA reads TGTGCCAGCAGTGAAGAATGGTCGGGGGGAGCGGGAGTTTCCGGGGAGCTGTTTTTT.

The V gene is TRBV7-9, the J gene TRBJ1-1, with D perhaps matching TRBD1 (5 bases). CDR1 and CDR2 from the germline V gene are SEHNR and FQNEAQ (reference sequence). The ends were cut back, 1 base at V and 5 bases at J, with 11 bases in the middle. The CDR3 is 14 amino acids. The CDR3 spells CASSLVGGSTEAFF. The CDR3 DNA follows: TGTGCCAGCAGCTTAGTGGGGGGATCTACTGAAGCTTTCTTT.

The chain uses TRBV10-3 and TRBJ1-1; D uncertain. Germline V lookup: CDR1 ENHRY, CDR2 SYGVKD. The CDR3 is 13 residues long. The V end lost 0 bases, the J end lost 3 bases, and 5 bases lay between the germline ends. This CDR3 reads CAISESYDTEAFF. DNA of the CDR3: TGTGCCATCAGTGAGTCGTATGACACTGAAGCTTTCTTT.

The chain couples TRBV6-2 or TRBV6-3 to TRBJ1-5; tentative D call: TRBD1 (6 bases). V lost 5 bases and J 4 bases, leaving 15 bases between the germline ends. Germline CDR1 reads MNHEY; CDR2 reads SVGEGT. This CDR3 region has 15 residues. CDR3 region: CASSHHGTPNQPQHF. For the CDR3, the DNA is TGTGCCAGCAGTCACCACGGGACACCAAATCAGCCCCAGCATTTT.

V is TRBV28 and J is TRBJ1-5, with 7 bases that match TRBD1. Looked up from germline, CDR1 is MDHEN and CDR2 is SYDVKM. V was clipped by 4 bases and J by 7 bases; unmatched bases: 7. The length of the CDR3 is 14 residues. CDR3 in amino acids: CASSYDRVGQPQHF. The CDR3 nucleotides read TGTGCCAGCAGTTATGACAGGGTTGGACAGCCCCAGCATTTT.

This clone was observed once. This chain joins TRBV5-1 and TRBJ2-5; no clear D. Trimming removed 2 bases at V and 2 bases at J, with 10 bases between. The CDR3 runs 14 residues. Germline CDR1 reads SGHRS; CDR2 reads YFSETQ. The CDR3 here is CASSLATNQETQYF. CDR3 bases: TGCGCCAGCAGCTTAGCTACGAATCAAGAGACCCAGTACTTC.

CDR3 nucleotide sequence: TGTGCCAGTAGTAACACAGGGGGTAATTCACCCCTCCACTTT. Translated: CASSNTGGNSPLHF. The gene calls are TRBV19 and TRBJ1-6; 8 bases are shared with TRBD1. The CDR3 runs to 14 residues. J gave up 6 bases and V 4 bases, and 2 bases lay outside the gene matches. Germline lookup yields CDR1 LNHDA and CDR2 SQIVND (reference sequence).

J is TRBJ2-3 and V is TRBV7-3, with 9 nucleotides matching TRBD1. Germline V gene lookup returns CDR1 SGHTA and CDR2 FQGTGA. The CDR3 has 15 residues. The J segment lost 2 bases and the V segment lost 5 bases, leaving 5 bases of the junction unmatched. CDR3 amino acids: CASSLDRGTTDTQYF. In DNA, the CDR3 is TGTGCCAGCAGCCTCGACAGGGGGACCACAGATACGCAGTATTTT.

The CDR3 DNA reads TGTGCCAGCAGCCCCCGAGGGCGCGAGCAGTACTTC. Its protein is CASSPRGREQYF. The rearrangement uses TRBV7-9 and TRBJ2-7, with D maybe TRBD2 (5 bases). Germline values: CDR1 SEHNR, CDR2 FQNEAQ (reference sequence). CDR3 length: 12 residues. Trimming removed 5 bases at V and 6 bases at J, with 11 bases between.

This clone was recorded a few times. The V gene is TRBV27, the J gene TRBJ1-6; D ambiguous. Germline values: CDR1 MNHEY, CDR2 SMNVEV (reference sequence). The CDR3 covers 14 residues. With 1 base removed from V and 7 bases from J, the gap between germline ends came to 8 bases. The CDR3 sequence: CASSLLQYNSPLHF. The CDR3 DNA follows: TGTGCCAGCAGTTTATTACAGTACAATTCACCCCTCCACTTT.

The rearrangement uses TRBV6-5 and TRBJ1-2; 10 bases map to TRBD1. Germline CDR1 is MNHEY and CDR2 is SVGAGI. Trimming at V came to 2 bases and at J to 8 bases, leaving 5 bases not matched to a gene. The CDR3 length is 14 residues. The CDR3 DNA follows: TGTGCCAGCAGTTACCAGGGACAGGGGATCGGCTACACCTTC. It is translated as CASSYQGQGIGYTF.

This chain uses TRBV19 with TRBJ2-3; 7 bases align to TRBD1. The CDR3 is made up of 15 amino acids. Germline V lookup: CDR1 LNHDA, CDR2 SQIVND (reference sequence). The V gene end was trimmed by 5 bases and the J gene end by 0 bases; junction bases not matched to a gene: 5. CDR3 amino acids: CASSAPGQSTDTQYF. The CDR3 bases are TGTGCCAGTAGTGCCCCGGGACAGAGCACAGATACGCAGTATTTT.